The rows below give T cell receptor beta chains drawn from one sample of a study of T cell repertoires in cytomegalovirus infection. Via MiXCR, TCRdb re-called the reads, giving one row per CDR3 protein. The sample lists roughly 230,000 distinct CDR3 sequences, 9% to 15% occurring once. Sequencing used PBMCs. These receptors came from a human donor in good health (CMV status not recorded). Some clones in this sample may be carry-over from other donors' samples. Both conserved end residues are part of each CDR3. A D gene is named only where the DNA matches it firmly. Clone size, where shown, is once, few, many, or a class for clones that have expanded.

>-|TRBV2|-|TRBJ1-2
CASREGEINYGYTF
TGTGCCAGCCGAGAAGGAGAGATTAACTATGGCTACACCTTC
>TRBD2|TRBV5-6|many|TRBJ2-1
CASSFRAGGRKNEQFF
TGTGCCAGCAGCTTCCGAGCGGGGGGGAGAAAAAATGAGCAGTTCTTC
>TRBD1|TRBV10-3|many|TRBJ2-3
CATQGTGTTDTQYF
TGTGCCACCCAAGGGACAGGGACCACAGATACGCAGTATTTT
>-|TRBV7-2|many|TRBJ2-7
CASSRLAGGTYEQYF
TGTGCCAGCAGCCGACTAGCCGGGGGCACCTACGAGCAGTACTTC
>-|TRBV7-2|many|TRBJ1-1
CASSLRGETEAFF
TGTGCCAGCAGCCTTAGAGGGGAAACCGAAGCTTTCTTT
>-|TRBV7-6|many|TRBJ2-7
CASSLDPTYEQYF
TGTGCCAGCAGCTTAGATCCCACCTACGAGCAGTACTTC
>-|TRBV7-2|many|TRBJ2-7
CASSQESAKGYEQYF
TGTGCCAGCAGTCAAGAGAGCGCTAAAGGGTACGAGCAGTACTTC
>-|TRBV19|many|TRBJ2-2
CASSIYGLGDTGELFF
TGTGCCAGTAGTATCTATGGCCTTGGGGACACCGGGGAGCTGTTTTTT
>-|TRBV7-3|many|TRBJ1-2
CASSHDGGPGNYGYTF
TGTGCCAGCAGCCATGACGGCGGTCCGGGAAACTATGGCTACACCTTC
>-|TRBV7-2|-|TRBJ2-1
CASSSIGSSYNEQFF
TGTGCCAGCAGCTCCATTGGGAGCTCCTACAATGAGCAGTTCTTC
>-|TRBV5-3|-|TRBJ2-7
CASSLESLSSYEQYF
TGTGCCAGCAGCTTGGAGTCCCTTAGCTCCTACGAGCAGTACTTC
>TRBD2|TRBV7-2|many|TRBJ2-1
CASSWGLAGGDSYNEQFF
TGTGCCAGCAGCTGGGGACTAGCGGGGGGGGACTCCTACAATGAGCAGTTCTTC
>-|TRBV27|-|TRBJ2-3
CASTLTRGSTDTQYF
TGTGCCAGCACTTTAACACGGGGAAGCACAGATACGCAGTATTTT
>TRBD2|TRBV29-1|many|TRBJ2-1
CSAGGAGAYEQFF
TGCAGCGCAGGTGGAGCGGGAGCGTATGAGCAGTTCTTC
>TRBD2|TRBV19|few|TRBJ2-2
CASSLAGGQDGELFF
TGTGCCAGTAGTCTAGCGGGAGGGCAGGACGGGGAGCTGTTTTTT
>TRBD1|TRBV7-2|many|TRBJ1-4
CASSFGTGREKLFF
TGTGCCAGCAGCTTCGGGACAGGGCGTGAAAAACTGTTTTTT
>-|TRBV7-2|many|TRBJ1-4
CASSSGGTLGEKLFF
TGTGCCAGCAGCTCTGGGGGCACACTGGGGGAAAAACTGTTTTTT
>-|TRBV5-1|-|TRBJ2-7
CASSLVRDTKTYEQYF
TGCGCCAGCAGCTTGGTCCGGGACACCAAAACCTACGAGCAGTACTTC
>TRBD1|TRBV19|few|TRBJ1-5
CASSIRTGGPQHF
TGTGCCAGTAGTATTCGGACAGGAGGGCCCCAGCATTTT
>-|TRBV12-3/TRBV12-4|-|TRBJ2-2
CASSFKRSGELFF
TGTGCCAGCAGTTTTAAAAGGTCCGGGGAGCTGTTTTTT
>-|TRBV5-1|-|TRBJ2-2
CASSLDRSNTGELFF
TGCGCCAGCAGCCTTGACAGATCCAACACCGGGGAGCTGTTTTTT
>-|TRBV7-2|many|TRBJ2-1
CASSFSWAGPRRDNEQFF
TGTGCCAGCAGCTTCTCGTGGGCGGGCCCACGACGAGACAATGAGCAGTTCTTC
>TRBD1|TRBV25-1|few|TRBJ1-3
CASRPTGGPGNTIYF
TGTGCCAGCAGGCCGACAGGGGGACCTGGAAACACCATATATTTT
>TRBD2|TRBV7-2|many|TRBJ2-7
CASSSGTSGRVQYF
TGTGCCAGCAGCTCTGGGACTAGCGGGAGAGTGCAGTACTTC
>-|TRBV28|-|TRBJ2-4
CASSGPRNIQYF
TGTGCCAGCAGTGGCCCACGGAACATTCAGTACTTC
>TRBD2|TRBV28|few|TRBJ2-1
CASPSGRKQFF
TGTGCCAGTCCGAGCGGGAGAAAGCAGTTCTTC
>-|TRBV12-3/TRBV12-4|-|TRBJ1-2
CASSLASYGYTF
TGTGCCAGCAGCTTGGCCTCATATGGCTACACCTTC
>-|TRBV19|few|TRBJ2-4
CASSIPARGAAKNIQYF
TGTGCCAGTAGTATCCCCGCCAGGGGGGCAGCCAAAAACATTCAGTACTTC
>-|TRBV12-3/TRBV12-4|few|TRBJ1-1
CASSRVPNTEAFF
TGTGCCAGCAGTAGGGTGCCGAACACTGAAGCTTTCTTT